The following is a T cell receptor (beta chain) sequence with its context. What it recognizes is unknown. This record belongs to a study of persistence of HIV-infected CD4 T cells. General observations from the study: TCRbeta richness was lower in CMV- and Gag-responding cells than in anti-CD3/anti-CD28-responding cells.

The libraries were made with immunoSEQ version 4 in survey mode. The protocol was immunoSEQ multiplex PCR, while the TCRdb copy is restricted to in-frame clones and leaves out a portion. Among 37,000 or so clones listed, more than 70% were seen once. This CDR3 is 16 amino acids long. Trimming cost V 4 bases and J 6 bases; bases outside gene matches: 11. Germline V gene lookup returns CDR1 SGHRS and CDR2 YFSETQ. Stimulation used approximately 9.5 ug/mL lysate from CMV-infected fibroblasts. Memory cells lacking CD40L and CD69 with high CD45RO were sorted. V is TRBV5-1 and J is TRBJ2-7, with 12 positions matching TRBD1. The receptor was isolated from an adult man with HIV who was CMV-seropositive. Sequencing was performed on CD4+ T cells sorted from PBMCs after approximately 18-hour stimulation, taken from a patient who received antiretroviral therapy. The CDR3, as DNA: TGCGCCAGCAGCCCGAGCCCGGGACAGGGGGCTGGCGAGCAGTACTTC. Amino acid sequence: CASSPSPGQGAGEQYF.